What follows describes a single T cell receptor (beta chain). This record belongs to a study of T cell changes during pregnancy in multiple sclerosis. Profiling relied on immunoSEQ multiplex PCR, and the TCRdb table lists in-frame clones only, not all of them. The sample holds approximately 30,000 clones; about nine tenths are singletons and the top ten take around 10%. This CDR3 has 16 residues. Germline V gives CDR1 MNHEY, CDR2 SVGAGI. Trimming removed 2 bases from V and 7 bases from J; junction bases left unmatched: 11. The sequenced sample was CD8+ T cells from peripheral blood mononuclear cells, obtained before pregnancy. The J gene is TRBJ2-7, the V gene TRBV6-5; 10 bases fit TRBD1. This receptor was obtained from a female donor with multiple sclerosis, enrolled in a pregnancy study. DNA for the CDR3: TGTGCCAGCAGTTACAGTAATTTCGGACAGGGGGGAGAGCAGTACTTC. It translates to CASSYSNFGQGGEQYF.